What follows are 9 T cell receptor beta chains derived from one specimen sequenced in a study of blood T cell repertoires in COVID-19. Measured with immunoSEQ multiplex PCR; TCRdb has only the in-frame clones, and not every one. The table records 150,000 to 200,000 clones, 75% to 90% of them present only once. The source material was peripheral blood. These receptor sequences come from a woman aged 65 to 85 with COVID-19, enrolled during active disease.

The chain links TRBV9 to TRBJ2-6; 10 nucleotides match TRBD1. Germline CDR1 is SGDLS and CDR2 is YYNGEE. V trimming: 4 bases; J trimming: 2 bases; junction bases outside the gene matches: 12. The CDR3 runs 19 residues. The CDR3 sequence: CASSPPGTGVGPGANVLTF. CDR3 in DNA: TGTGCCAGCAGCCCGCCCGGGACAGGGGTAGGGCCTGGGGCCAACGTCCTGACTTTC. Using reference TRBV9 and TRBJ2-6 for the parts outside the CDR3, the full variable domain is DSGVTQTPKHLITATGQRVTLRCSPRSGDLSVYWYQQSLDQGLQFLIQYYNGEERAKGNILERFSAQQFPDLHSELNLSSLELGDSALYFCASSPPGTGVGPGANVLTFGAGSRLTVL.

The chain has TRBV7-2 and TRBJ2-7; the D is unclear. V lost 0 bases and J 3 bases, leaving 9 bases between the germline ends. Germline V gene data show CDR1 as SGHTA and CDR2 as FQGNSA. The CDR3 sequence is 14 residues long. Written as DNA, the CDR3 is TGTGCCAGCAGCTTAGCGTTCAGGAACTACGAGCAGTACTTC. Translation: CASSLAFRNYEQYF.

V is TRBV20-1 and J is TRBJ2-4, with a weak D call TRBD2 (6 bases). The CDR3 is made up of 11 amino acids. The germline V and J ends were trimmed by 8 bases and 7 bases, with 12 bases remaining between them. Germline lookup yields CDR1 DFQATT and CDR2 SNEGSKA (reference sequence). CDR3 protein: CSPEEGNIQYF. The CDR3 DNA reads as TGCAGTCCGGAGGAGGGGAACATTCAGTACTTC.

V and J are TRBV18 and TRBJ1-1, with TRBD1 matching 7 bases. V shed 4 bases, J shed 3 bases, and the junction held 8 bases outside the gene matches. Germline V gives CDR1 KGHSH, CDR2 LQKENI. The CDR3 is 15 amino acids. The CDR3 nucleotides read TGTGCCAGCTCACTAGGACGACAGGGCTACACTGAAGCTTTCTTT. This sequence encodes CASSLGRQGYTEAFF.

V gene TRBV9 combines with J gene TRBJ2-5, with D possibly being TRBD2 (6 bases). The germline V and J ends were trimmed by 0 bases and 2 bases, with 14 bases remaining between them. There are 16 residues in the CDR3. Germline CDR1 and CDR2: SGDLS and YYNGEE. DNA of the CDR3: TGTGCCAGCAGCGTAGCCCCACTTAGCGGTCAAGAGACCCAGTACTTC. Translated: CASSVAPLSGQETQYF. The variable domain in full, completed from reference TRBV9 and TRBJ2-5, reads DSGVTQTPKHLITATGQRVTLRCSPRSGDLSVYWYQQSLDQGLQFLIQYYNGEERAKGNILERFSAQQFPDLHSELNLSSLELGDSALYFCASSVAPLSGQETQYFGPGTRLLVL.

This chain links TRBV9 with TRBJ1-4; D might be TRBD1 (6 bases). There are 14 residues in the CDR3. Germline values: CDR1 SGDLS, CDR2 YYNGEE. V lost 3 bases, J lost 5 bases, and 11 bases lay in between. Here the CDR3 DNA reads TGTGCCAGCAGCGACAGGGTTTCCAATGAAAAACTGTTTTTT. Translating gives CASSDRVSNEKLFF.

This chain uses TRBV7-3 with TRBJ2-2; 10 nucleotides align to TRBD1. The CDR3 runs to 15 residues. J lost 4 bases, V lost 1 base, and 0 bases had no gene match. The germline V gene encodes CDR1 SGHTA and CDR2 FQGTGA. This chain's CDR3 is CASSLRTGGTGELFF. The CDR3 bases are TGTGCCAGCAGCTTAAGGACAGGGGGCACCGGGGAGCTGTTTTTT.

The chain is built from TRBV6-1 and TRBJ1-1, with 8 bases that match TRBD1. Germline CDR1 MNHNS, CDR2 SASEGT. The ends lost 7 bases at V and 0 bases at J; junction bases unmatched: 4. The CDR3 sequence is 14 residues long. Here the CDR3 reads CASTYRGVNTEAFF. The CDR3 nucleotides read TGTGCCAGCACCTACAGGGGGGTGAACACTGAAGCTTTCTTT.

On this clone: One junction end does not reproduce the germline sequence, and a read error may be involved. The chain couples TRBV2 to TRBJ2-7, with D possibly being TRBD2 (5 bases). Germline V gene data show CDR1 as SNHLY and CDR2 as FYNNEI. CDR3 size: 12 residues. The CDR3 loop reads CASREGSYEQYF. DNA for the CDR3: TGTGCCAGCAGAGAAGGGAGCTACGAGCAGTACTTC. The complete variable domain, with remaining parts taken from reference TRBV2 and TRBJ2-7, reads EPEVTQTPSHQVTQMGQEVILRCVPISNHLYFYWYRQILGQKVEFLVSFYNNEISEKSEIFDDQFSVERPDGSNFTLKIRSTKLEDSAMYFCASREGSYEQYFGPGTRLTVT.